These 6 T cell receptor beta chains were all obtained from the same sample, sequenced in a study of T cells in Graves' hyperthyroidism and ophthalmopathy. Amplification of TCR beta CDR3 regions was performed using RNA transcripts as template. The study used the HTBI primer set for a first-round RT-PCR of the TCR CDR3. From the multiplex PCR reads, TCRdb called clonotypes with MiXCR, one entry per CDR3 protein. The table has about 95,000 distinct CDR3 sequences, 35% to 50% seen once; the top ten hold around 9.6%. The sequencing sample was made of peripheral blood or thyroid tissue (not recorded which). These receptors came from a woman aged 30 to 39 with Graves' hyperthyroidism.

There are many counts of this clonotype. This chain connects TRBV6-5 to TRBJ2-7; 8 bases map to TRBD2. J gave up 2 bases and V 4 bases, and 7 bases lay outside the gene matches. The CDR3 is made up of 15 amino acids. Germline CDR1 reads MNHEY; CDR2 reads SVGAGI. The CDR3, as DNA: TGTGCCAGCAGTTCGCCACGGACTAGCACCTACGAGCAGTACTTC. This encodes CASSSPRTSTYEQYF.

This chain joins TRBV12-3 or TRBV12-4 and TRBJ1-2, with 7 bases aligning to TRBD1. Losses at the gene ends were 2 bases for V and 8 bases for J; bases not matched to a gene: 5. This CDR3 has 13 amino acids. CDR3 region: CASSLSSGQGYTF. The CDR3 DNA is TGTGCCAGCAGTTTATCTTCGGGACAGGGCTACACCTTC.

This clonotype has only one observation. The chain joins TRBV2 to TRBJ2-5; 7 bases agree with TRBD1. This CDR3 is 15 amino acids long. The germline V gene encodes CDR1 SNHLY and CDR2 FYNNEI. The trim removed 8 bases at V and 1 base at J, leaving 10 bases unmatched. CDR3 in amino acids: CASGWVTGSQETQYF. DNA for the CDR3: TGTGCCAGCGGATGGGTGACAGGGAGCCAAGAGACCCAGTACTTC.

Worth noting for this clonotype: One end of the junction is discordant with germline, which a read error may explain. This chain joins TRBV7-7 and TRBJ2-2, with TRBD2 matching over 8 bases. The CDR3 is made up of 17 amino acids. CDR1 and CDR2 from the germline V gene are SSHAT and FNYEAQ (reference sequence). Written as DNA, the CDR3 is TGTGCTAGCAGCTTTTCTGCACTAGCGGAAGCGGGCGGGGAGCTGTTTTTT. As protein: CASSFSALAEAGGELFF.

Of note for this clonotype: An end of the junction differs from the germline gene, which may be a read error. This chain connects TRBV13 to TRBJ1-2; the match to TRBD1 covers 7 bases. The V gene's germline CDR1 is PRHDT and CDR2 FYEKMQ (reference sequence). The CDR3 has 17 amino acids. CDR3 sequence: CAGSLSGQPVSNYGYTF. Here the CDR3 DNA reads TGTGCCGGCAGTTTATCGGGACAGCCTGTATCTAACTATGGCTACACCTTC.

At least ten counts were recorded for this clonotype. V and J are TRBV7-3 and TRBJ1-1, with D uncertain. Trimming removed 3 bases at V and 0 bases at J, with 5 bases between. In germline, CDR1 is SGHTA, CDR2 FQGTGA. This CDR3 has 13 residues. For the CDR3, the DNA is TGTGCCAGCAGCTTGTCCATGAACACTGAAGCTTTCTTT. Translated, it gives CASSLSMNTEAFF.